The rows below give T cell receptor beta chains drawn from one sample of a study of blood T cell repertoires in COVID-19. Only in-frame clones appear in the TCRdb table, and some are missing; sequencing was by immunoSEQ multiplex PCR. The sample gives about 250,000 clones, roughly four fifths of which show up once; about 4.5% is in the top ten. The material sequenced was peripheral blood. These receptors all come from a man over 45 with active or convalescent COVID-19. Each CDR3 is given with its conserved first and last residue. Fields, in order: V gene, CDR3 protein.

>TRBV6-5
CASRSEGTGYGYTF
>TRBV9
CASSPRLAGGTDTQYF
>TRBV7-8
CASSIRDRGLEQFF
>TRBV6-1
CASSEGTGDEKLFF
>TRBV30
CAWGDSNSPLHF
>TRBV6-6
CASSYSLGAISEKLFF
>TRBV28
CASSLVQSNTEAFF
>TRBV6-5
CASSYTGSNTGELFF
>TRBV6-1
CASSESRGNTGELFF
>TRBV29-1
CSVDAGGYGEQFF
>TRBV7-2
CASSWGWERVASDTQYF
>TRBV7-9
CASSPDRNTGELFF
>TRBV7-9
CASSRQGVSNQPQHF
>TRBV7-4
CASSPEAVGGLYTEAFF
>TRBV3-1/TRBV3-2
CASSQERASWGLPIYF
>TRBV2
CASSGQGFEQFF
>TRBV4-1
CASSQDWPGPDTQYF
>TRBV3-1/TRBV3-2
CASSQVPTSGGAETQYF
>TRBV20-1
CSASPTSGGETQYF
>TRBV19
CASSMIGDNEQFF
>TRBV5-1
CASSLASGGGAQYF
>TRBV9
CASSVGVRGSAGELFF
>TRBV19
CASSIDRLGDRELFF
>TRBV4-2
CASSPNQGNQPQHF
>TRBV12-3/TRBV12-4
CASGAAANSPLHF
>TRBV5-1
CASSLPGGGTEAFF
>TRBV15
CATQDHLNTEAFF
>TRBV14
CASSPFGGYNEQFF
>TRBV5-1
CASFTGGTDTQYF
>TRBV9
CASSVESSGGPRNEQFF
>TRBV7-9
CASSLGGDSTNEKLFF
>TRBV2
CASSPVPQGSGEQYF
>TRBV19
CASRPGQKNTEAFF